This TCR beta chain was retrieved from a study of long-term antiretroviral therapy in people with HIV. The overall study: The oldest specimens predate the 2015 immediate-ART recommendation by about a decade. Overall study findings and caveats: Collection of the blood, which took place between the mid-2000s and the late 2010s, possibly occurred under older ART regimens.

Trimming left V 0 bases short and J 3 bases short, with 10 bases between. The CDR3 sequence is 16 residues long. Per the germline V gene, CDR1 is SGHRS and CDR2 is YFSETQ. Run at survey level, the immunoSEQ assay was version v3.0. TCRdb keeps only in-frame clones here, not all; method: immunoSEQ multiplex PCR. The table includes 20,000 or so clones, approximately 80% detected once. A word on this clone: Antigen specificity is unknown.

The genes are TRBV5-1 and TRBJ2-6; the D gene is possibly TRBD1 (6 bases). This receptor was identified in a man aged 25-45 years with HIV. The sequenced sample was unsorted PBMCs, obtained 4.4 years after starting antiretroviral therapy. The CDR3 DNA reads TGCGCCAGCAGCTTGGGGGACAAAGTTGGGGCCAACGTCCTGACTTTC. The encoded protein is CASSLGDKVGANVLTF.